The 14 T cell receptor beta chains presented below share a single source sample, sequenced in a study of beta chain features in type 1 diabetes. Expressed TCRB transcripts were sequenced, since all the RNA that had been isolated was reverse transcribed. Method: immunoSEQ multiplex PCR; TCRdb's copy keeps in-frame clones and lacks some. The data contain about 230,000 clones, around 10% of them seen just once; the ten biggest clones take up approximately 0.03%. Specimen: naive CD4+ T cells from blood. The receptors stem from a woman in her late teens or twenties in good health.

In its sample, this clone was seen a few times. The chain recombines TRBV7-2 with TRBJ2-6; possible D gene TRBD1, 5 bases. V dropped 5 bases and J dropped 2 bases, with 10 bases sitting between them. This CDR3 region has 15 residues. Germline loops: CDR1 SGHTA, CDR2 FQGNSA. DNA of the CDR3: TGTGCCAGCAGCCCAAGGACACCTGGGGCCAACGTCCTGACTTTC. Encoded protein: CASSPRTPGANVLTF.

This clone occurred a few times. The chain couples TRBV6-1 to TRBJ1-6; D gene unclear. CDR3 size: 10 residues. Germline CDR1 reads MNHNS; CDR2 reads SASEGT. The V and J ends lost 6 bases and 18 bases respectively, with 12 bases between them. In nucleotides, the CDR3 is TGTGCCAGCAGGGAGTTGCTTTACCACTTT. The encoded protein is CASRELLYHF.

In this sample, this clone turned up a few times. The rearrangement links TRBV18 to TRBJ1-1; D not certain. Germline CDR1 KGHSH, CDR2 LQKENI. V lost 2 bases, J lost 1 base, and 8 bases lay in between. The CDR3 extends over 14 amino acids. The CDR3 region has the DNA TGTGCCAGCTCACCAGTGAGACAGAACACTGAAGCTTTCTTT. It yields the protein CASSPVRQNTEAFF.

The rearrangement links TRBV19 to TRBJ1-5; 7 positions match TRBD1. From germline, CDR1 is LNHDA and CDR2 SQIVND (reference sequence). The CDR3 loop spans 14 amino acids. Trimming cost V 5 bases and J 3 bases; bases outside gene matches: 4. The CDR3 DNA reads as TGTGCCAGTAGTCGGGACAGTGTCAATCAGCCCCAGCATTTT. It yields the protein CASSRDSVNQPQHF.

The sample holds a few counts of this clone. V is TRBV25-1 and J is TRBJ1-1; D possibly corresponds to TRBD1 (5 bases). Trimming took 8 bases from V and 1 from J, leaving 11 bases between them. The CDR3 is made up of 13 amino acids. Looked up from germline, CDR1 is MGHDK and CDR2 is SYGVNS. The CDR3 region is CASGGGGNTEAFF. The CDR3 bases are TGTGCCAGCGGGGGGGGTGGGAACACTGAAGCTTTCTTT.

CDR3 region: CASSPPSIGETQYF. The CDR3 DNA sequence: TGTGCCAGCTCACCACCCTCCATCGGGGAGACCCAGTACTTC. The chain uses TRBV18 and TRBJ2-5; D ambiguous. This CDR3 is 14 amino acids long. V was pared by 0 bases and J by 5 bases, with 10 bases between. Germline V CDR1 and CDR2: KGHSH, LQKENI. Looking up the rest from reference TRBV18 and TRBJ2-5 gives the full variable domain: NAGVMQNPRHLVRRRGQEARLRCSPMKGHSHVYWYRQLPEEGLKFMVYLQKENIIDESGMPKERFSAEFPKEGPSILRIQQVVRGDSAAYFCASSPPSIGETQYFGPGTRLLVL.

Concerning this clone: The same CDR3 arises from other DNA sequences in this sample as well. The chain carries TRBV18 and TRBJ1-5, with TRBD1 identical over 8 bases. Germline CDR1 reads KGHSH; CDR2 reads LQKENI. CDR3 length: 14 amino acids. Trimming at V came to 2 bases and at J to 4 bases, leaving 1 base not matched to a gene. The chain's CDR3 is CASSPTGGNQPQHF. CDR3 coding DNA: TGTGCCAGCTCACCAACAGGGGGGAATCAGCCCCAGCATTTT.

The CDR3 DNA reads as TGTGCCAGCAGCTTAGTCGGGAGGTCGGGCTATGGCTACACCTTC. This gives the protein CASSLVGRSGYGYTF. The V and J genes are TRBV7-2 and TRBJ1-2, with D unclear. Germline assignment: CDR1 SGHTA and CDR2 FQGNSA. With 1 base removed from V and 4 bases from J, the gap between germline ends came to 13 bases. The CDR3 consists of 15 residues.

The CDR3 sequence is CAGLDGDRTYEQYF. DNA of the CDR3: TGTGCCGGACTCGACGGGGACAGGACCTACGAGCAGTACTTC. The V and J genes are TRBV30 and TRBJ2-7; 8 bases fit TRBD1. With V trimmed by 8 bases and J by 2 bases, 11 bases remained unmatched. The CDR3 length is 14 residues. CDR1 is GTSNPN and CDR2 is SVGIG in the germline V gene (reference sequence).

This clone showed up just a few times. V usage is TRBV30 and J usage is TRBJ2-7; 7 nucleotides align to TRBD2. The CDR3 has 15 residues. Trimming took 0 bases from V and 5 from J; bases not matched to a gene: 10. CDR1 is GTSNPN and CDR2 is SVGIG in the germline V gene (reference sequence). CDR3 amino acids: CAWSVLMGGPNEQYF. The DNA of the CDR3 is TGTGCCTGGAGTGTACTTATGGGAGGGCCTAACGAGCAGTACTTC.

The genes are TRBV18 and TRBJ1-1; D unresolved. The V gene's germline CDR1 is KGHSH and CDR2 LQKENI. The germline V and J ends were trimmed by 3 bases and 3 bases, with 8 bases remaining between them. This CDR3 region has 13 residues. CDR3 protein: CASSPPGDTEAFF. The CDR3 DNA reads TGTGCCAGCTCACCCCCGGGTGACACTGAAGCTTTCTTT.

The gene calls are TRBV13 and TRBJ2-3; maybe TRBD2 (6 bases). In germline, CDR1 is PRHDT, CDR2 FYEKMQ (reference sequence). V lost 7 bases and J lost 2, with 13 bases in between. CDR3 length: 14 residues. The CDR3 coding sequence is TGTGCCAGCAACCGCGGGATTAACACAGATACGCAGTATTTT. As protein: CASNRGINTDTQYF.

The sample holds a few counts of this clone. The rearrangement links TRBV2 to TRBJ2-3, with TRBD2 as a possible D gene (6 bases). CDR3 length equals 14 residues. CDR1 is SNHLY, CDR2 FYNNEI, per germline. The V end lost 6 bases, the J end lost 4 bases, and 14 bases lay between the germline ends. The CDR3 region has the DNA TGTGCCAGCAGCGATAGGGACTTCGCAGATACGCAGTATTTT. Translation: CASSDRDFADTQYF.

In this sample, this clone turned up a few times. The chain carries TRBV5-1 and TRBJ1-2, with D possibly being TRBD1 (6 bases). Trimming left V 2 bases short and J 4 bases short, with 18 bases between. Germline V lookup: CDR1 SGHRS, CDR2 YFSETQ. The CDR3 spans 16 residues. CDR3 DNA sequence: TGCGCCAGCAGCTTAAATCGAGACAGGAGCGGCTATGGCTACACCTTC. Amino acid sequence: CASSLNRDRSGYGYTF.